Sequencing of this TCR beta chain was carried out in a study of PD-L1 blockade in urothelial cancer. TCRdb keeps only in-frame clones here, not all; method: immunoSEQ multiplex PCR. The sample lists 40,000 to 45,000 clones, more than 70% seen once, with 14% in the top ten. Patients presented with locally advanced or metastatic urothelial carcinoma. The V gene's germline CDR1 is SGHTA and CDR2 FQGNSA. V lost 5 bases to trimming and J lost 7 bases; unmatched junction nucleotides: 13. The CDR3 has 18 amino acids. The rearrangement joins TRBV7-2 to TRBJ2-1, with 14 bases identical to TRBD2. The sample here was PBMCs, taken around atezolizumab (anti-PD-L1) treatment. This TCR was recovered from a woman aged 60 to 75 with urothelial cancer. The CDR3 reads CASSVRTSGGFRFNEQFF. For the CDR3, the DNA is TGTGCCAGCAGCGTAAGGACTAGCGGGGGGTTCCGATTTAATGAGCAGTTCTTC.